The rows below give T cell receptor beta chains drawn from one sample of a study of blood T cell repertoires in COVID-19. Profiling relied on immunoSEQ multiplex PCR, and the TCRdb table lists in-frame clones only, not all of them. The top ten clones hold around 13% of a sample with 100,000 or so clones, approximately 80% of them seen once. The sequencing input was peripheral blood. All receptors derive from a human donor in a cohort sampled during active COVID-19. CDR3s include the opening cysteine and the closing phenylalanine or tryptophan.

TRBV7-2	TRBJ2-7	CASSSQTGHEQYF
TRBV2	TRBJ1-1	CASSEERGNTEAFF
TRBV6-2/TRBV6-3	TRBJ2-3	CASSSSGVITDTQYF
TRBV11-2	TRBJ1-5	CASSLFPGGHQPQHF
TRBV19	TRBJ1-4	CASSIQGGIGKTVF
TRBV7-2	TRBJ1-2	CASSLEALRGYGYTF
TRBV6-2/TRBV6-3	TRBJ2-5	CASSGGQETQYF
TRBV5-5	TRBJ1-1	CASRQGSGAEAFF
TRBV5-1	TRBJ2-5	CASSLGFGTKQETQYF
TRBV5-1	TRBJ2-1	CASSLGASGWDSSYNEQFF
TRBV5-1	TRBJ2-1	CASSLGGNPINEQFF
TRBV11-3	TRBJ1-3	CASSAGGLSGNTIYF
TRBV7-3	TRBJ2-1	CASSLGTGNEQFF